What follows are 2 T cell receptor beta chains derived from one specimen sequenced in a study of blood T cell repertoires in COVID-19. Sequenced by immunoSEQ multiplex PCR; TCRdb stores in-frame clones only, minus some. The sample holds roughly 100,000 clones, 84% seen once. The material sequenced was peripheral blood. The origin of the receptors is a man aged 40-55 years with active or convalescent COVID-19.

The genes are TRBV19 and TRBJ1-5; D remains unclear. The CDR3 covers 14 residues. Germline CDR1 is LNHDA and CDR2 is SQIVND (reference sequence). With 6 bases removed from V and 2 bases from J, the gap between germline ends came to 11 bases. CDR3 DNA sequence: TGTGCCAGTAGATCAGTCGCGGGCAATCAGCCCCAGCATTTT. Translating it yields CASRSVAGNQPQHF.

This clone was seen many times. The V call is TRBV11-3, the J call TRBJ1-6; 7 bases are shared with TRBD1. CDR1 and CDR2 (germline): SGHNT, YENEEA. The junction had 14 bases not matched to a gene; V was cut back by 0 bases and J by 9 bases. The CDR3 spans 18 residues. The CDR3 DNA reads TGTGCCAGCAGCTTAGAGCTACTCTTCGGGACAGTGTCTTCACCCCTCCACTTT. It is translated as CASSLELLFGTVSSPLHF.